These 24 T cell receptor beta chains were all obtained from the same sample, sequenced in a study of blood T cell repertoires in COVID-19. Repertoires were generated with immunoSEQ multiplex PCR, while TCRdb's copy carries only in-frame clones and drops some. The sample has fewer than 30,000 clones, more than 70% seen once. Specimen: peripheral blood. The receptors come from a boy under 10 years old with active or convalescent COVID-19.

The CDR3 loop is CATSDRGDYEQYF. The CDR3 coding sequence is TGTGCCACCTCGGACAGGGGGGACTACGAGCAGTACTTC. The chain combines TRBV19 with TRBJ2-7; 10 bases line up with TRBD1. V lost 10 bases to trimming and J lost 3 bases; unmatched junction nucleotides: 6. The CDR3 is 13 residues long. In germline, CDR1 is LNHDA, CDR2 SQIVND (reference sequence).

The V call is TRBV18, the J call TRBJ1-1, with 7 bases identical to TRBD1. Germline-derived CDR1 and CDR2 are KGHSH and LQKENI. The CDR3 consists of 16 residues. Unmatched junction bases numbered 8, after V lost 3 bases and J lost 1 base. In nucleotides, the CDR3 is TGTGCCAGCTCACCTCAGACACAGGGGTGGAACACTGAAGCTTTCTTT. It is translated as CASSPQTQGWNTEAFF.

This clone has just a few counts. The chain couples TRBV7-9 to TRBJ2-1, with unresolved D. This CDR3 has 14 amino acids. CDR1 and CDR2 from the germline V gene are SEHNR and FQNEAQ (reference sequence). V lost 5 bases, J lost 5 bases, and 13 bases lay in between. DNA for the CDR3: TGTGCCAGCAGCCGAGTGATGGTGGACAATGAGCAGTTCTTC. As protein: CASSRVMVDNEQFF. Full variable domain (missing parts from reference TRBV7-9 and TRBJ2-1): DTGVSQNPRHKITKRGQNVTFRCDPISEHNRLYWYRQTLGQGPEFLTYFQNEAQLEKSRLLSDRFSAERPKGSFSTLEIQRTEQGDSAMYLCASSRVMVDNEQFFGPGTRLTVL.

Comment on this clone: The sample carries other DNA sequences with the same CDR3. The rearrangement joins TRBV6-4 to TRBJ2-1; D is ambiguous. The CDR3 is made up of 13 amino acids. Germline lookup yields CDR1 MRHNA and CDR2 SNTAGT. V was cut by 3 bases and J by 2 bases, with 5 bases left in between. The CDR3 is CASSESPYNEQFF. The CDR3 nucleotides read TGTGCCAGCAGTGAGAGTCCCTACAATGAGCAGTTCTTC.

Only one count was recorded for this clone. This chain links TRBV7-3 with TRBJ2-3; D possibly corresponds to TRBD1 (7 bases). Germline CDR1 is SGHTA and CDR2 is FQGTGA. This CDR3 contains 17 residues. With 5 bases removed from V and 0 bases from J, the gap between germline ends came to 18 bases. For the CDR3, the DNA is TGTGCCAGCAGCCCTAGGGGGCCTAGCGAAAGCACAGATACGCAGTATTTT. Protein: CASSPRGPSESTDTQYF.

The V call is TRBV24-1, the J call TRBJ2-5, with TRBD2 matching 10 bases. Germline assignment: CDR1 KGHDR and CDR2 SFDVKD. This CDR3 is built from 17 residues. The junction had 10 bases not matched to a gene; V was cut back by 4 bases and J by 3 bases. For the CDR3, the DNA is TGTGCCACCAGTGACCTTCCGGGTAGCGGGAGGAAAGAGACCCAGTACTTC. Protein sequence: CATSDLPGSGRKETQYF.

The chain uses TRBV5-4 and TRBJ2-3; 9 nucleotides agree with TRBD2. The trim removed 0 bases at V and 5 bases at J, leaving 7 bases unmatched. CDR1 is SGHNT, CDR2 YYREEE, per germline (reference sequence). This CDR3 has 16 residues. CDR3 protein: CASSLAGGGAGDTQYF. CDR3 coding DNA: TGTGCCAGCAGCTTGGCTGGCGGGGGGGCGGGAGATACGCAGTATTTT.

This chain joins TRBV4-1 and TRBJ2-6; D is possibly TRBD1 (6 bases). Trimming took off 3 bases at V and 0 bases at J, with 18 bases between the two ends. Germline CDR1 reads MGHRA; CDR2 reads YSYEKL. The CDR3 is 19 amino acids. CDR3 amino acids: CASSQGHHHLPSGANVLTF. The CDR3, as DNA: TGCGCCAGCAGCCAGGGACATCATCACCTTCCCTCTGGGGCCAACGTCCTGACTTTC.

The rearrangement uses TRBV6-2 or TRBV6-3 and TRBJ2-7, with D possibly being TRBD1 (6 bases). This CDR3 is built from 14 residues. The V gene's germline CDR1 is MNHEY and CDR2 SVGEGT. Trimming stripped 2 bases from V and 6 bases from J, with 14 bases between. The CDR3 reads CASSYLRYRVEQYF. CDR3 nucleotides: TGTGCCAGCAGTTACCTCAGATACAGGGTCGAGCAGTACTTC.

The CDR3 region is CASSSAGTSGRYEQFF. CDR3 nucleotides: TGTGCCAGTAGTTCCGCCGGGACTAGCGGGAGATATGAGCAGTTCTTC. The chain has TRBV19 and TRBJ2-1; 14 bases map to TRBD2. The CDR3 spans 16 residues. The ends lost 5 bases at V and 8 bases at J; junction bases unmatched: 8. CDR1 LNHDA and CDR2 SQIVND come from the germline V gene (reference sequence).

The V call is TRBV18, the J call TRBJ2-3, with D possibly being TRBD2 (6 bases). This CDR3 has 17 amino acids. Per germline, CDR1 KGHSH and CDR2 LQKENI. The ends were cut back, 1 base at V and 2 bases at J, with 16 bases in the middle. Written as DNA, the CDR3 is TGTGCCAGCTCACCACTTAGGATTGGGAGGTACACAGATACGCAGTATTTT. It encodes CASSPLRIGRYTDTQYF. The complete variable domain, with remaining parts taken from reference TRBV18 and TRBJ2-3, reads NAGVMQNPRHLVRRRGQEARLRCSPMKGHSHVYWYRQLPEEGLKFMVYLQKENIIDESGMPKERFSAEFPKEGPSILRIQQVVRGDSAAYFCASSPLRIGRYTDTQYFGPGTRLTVL.

CDR3 sequence: CASSGRQGGTEAFF. CDR3 DNA: TGTGCCAGCAGTGGGAGACAGGGGGGCACTGAAGCTTTCTTT. V gene TRBV2 combines with J gene TRBJ1-1; the match to TRBD1 covers 9 bases. V lost 4 bases and J lost 4; bases outside the gene matches: 4. The CDR3 runs to 14 residues. The germline V gene encodes CDR1 SNHLY and CDR2 FYNNEI.

This chain uses TRBV2 with TRBJ1-1; 8 positions match TRBD1. V was clipped by 8 bases and J by 4 bases; unmatched bases: 3. Per germline, CDR1 SNHLY and CDR2 FYNNEI. This CDR3 spans 12 amino acids. This CDR3 reads CASRTGGTEAFF. In DNA, the CDR3 is TGTGCCAGCCGAACAGGGGGCACTGAAGCTTTCTTT.

In its sample, this clone was seen a few times. The chain is built from TRBV19 and TRBJ2-7; TRBD2 matches at 13 bases. CDR1 and CDR2 (germline): LNHDA, SQIVND (reference sequence). The J segment lost 3 bases and the V segment lost 4 bases, leaving 3 bases of the junction unmatched. The CDR3 consists of 15 residues. The CDR3 loop reads CASSSRTSGSYEQYF. The CDR3 DNA sequence: TGTGCCAGTAGTAGCCGGACTAGCGGGAGCTACGAGCAGTACTTC.

The genes are TRBV10-3 and TRBJ1-6; 11 nucleotides line up with TRBD1. The CDR3 length is 14 residues. CDR1 is ENHRY, CDR2 SYGVKD, per germline. Trimming at V came to 9 bases and at J to 7 bases, leaving 5 bases not matched to a gene. DNA of the CDR3: TGTGCCATTCGGACAGGGGGCTCGAATTCACCCCTCCACTTT. Translating it yields CAIRTGGSNSPLHF.

V usage is TRBV2 and J usage is TRBJ2-5; 7 bases agree with TRBD1. Germline assignment: CDR1 SNHLY and CDR2 FYNNEI. V shed 5 bases, J shed 11 bases, and the junction held 8 bases outside the gene matches. The length of the CDR3 is 12 residues. The CDR3 region has the DNA TGTGCCAGCAGTCTAACAGGGGCCCCACAGTACTTC. It is translated as CASSLTGAPQYF.

V gene TRBV9 combines with J gene TRBJ1-2; the match to TRBD1 covers 7 bases. The CDR3 totals 15 residues. V dropped 3 bases and J dropped 8; count of bases not matched to a gene: 13. Germline lookup yields CDR1 SGDLS and CDR2 YYNGEE. The CDR3 DNA sequence: TGTGCCAGCAGCGGGAAGACGACAGGGCCCCAGGGCTACACCTTC. Its protein product is CASSGKTTGPQGYTF.

This clone was observed a single time. CDR3 nucleotides: TGTGCCAGCAGTTTGACAGGGCCGGGGTTCACAGATACGCAGTATTTT. Protein: CASSLTGPGFTDTQYF. V is TRBV28 and J is TRBJ2-3, with 7 bases fitting TRBD1. Germline V lookup: CDR1 MDHEN, CDR2 SYDVKM. This CDR3 is 16 amino acids long. After removal of 3 bases from V and 2 bases from J, the junction contained 8 bases not matched to a gene.

Only a few counts were recorded for this clone. The rearrangement uses TRBV11-2 and TRBJ2-7, with D uncertain. Per the germline V gene, CDR1 is SGHAT and CDR2 is FQNNGV. This CDR3 spans 15 amino acids. V was cut by 0 bases and J by 1 base, with 10 bases left in between. CDR3 DNA sequence: TGTGCCAGCAGCTTAGAGGCAGTGTCTTCCTACGAGCAGTACTTC. This gives the protein CASSLEAVSSYEQYF.

This rearrangement joins TRBV15 to TRBJ1-2; no clear D gene. Germline-derived CDR1 and CDR2 are LNHNV and YYDKDF (reference sequence). V was cut by 1 base and J by 8 bases, with 8 bases left in between. This CDR3 has 12 amino acids. CDR3 loop: CATSRGGDGYTF. Here the CDR3 DNA reads TGTGCCACCAGCAGAGGGGGAGACGGCTACACCTTC.

A few counts support this clone. Other DNA sequences of this sample code for an identical CDR3. The chain uses TRBV6-4 and TRBJ2-1; D unclear. V shed 2 bases and J shed 2 bases, with 4 bases lying between them. The CDR3 is made up of 13 amino acids. CDR1 MRHNA and CDR2 SNTAGT come from the germline V gene. CDR3 DNA sequence: TGTGCCAGCAGTGACAGCCCCTACAATGAGCAGTTCTTC. The encoded protein is CASSDSPYNEQFF.

This chain uses TRBV6-2 or TRBV6-3 with TRBJ1-1; D is perhaps TRBD1 (5 bases). The length of the CDR3 is 14 residues. Trimming removed 0 bases at V and 1 base at J, with 6 bases between. Germline lookup yields CDR1 MNHEY and CDR2 SVGEGT. Here the CDR3 reads CASSYSGRNTEAFF. As DNA, the CDR3 is TGTGCCAGCAGTTACTCGGGGCGGAACACTGAAGCTTTCTTT.

This rearrangement joins TRBV10-2 to TRBJ2-1, with 7 bases identical to TRBD2. V shed 4 bases and J 3 bases; nucleotides not matched to a gene: 3. CDR3 length: 14 amino acids. Germline V gives CDR1 WSHSY, CDR2 SAAADI. In nucleotides, the CDR3 is TGCGCCAGCAGTGTCGGCGGGGGCTACAATGAGCAGTTCTTC. Its translation: CASSVGGGYNEQFF.

This clone was seen a few times. The chain carries TRBV6-2 or TRBV6-3 and TRBJ1-5; D call uncertain. Trimming left V 2 bases short and J 9 bases short, with 11 bases between. The CDR3 has 13 amino acids. Germline assignment: CDR1 MNHEY and CDR2 SVGEGT. CDR3 sequence (DNA): TGTGCCAGCAGTTACACGGGAAAGATGCCCCAGCATTTT. Its translation is CASSYTGKMPQHF.